Below are 8 T cell receptor beta chains sequenced from a single sample in a study of graft-versus-host responses after intestinal transplantation. The antigens for these receptors are not known. Assay: immunoSEQ multiplex PCR; the TCRdb copy retains only in-frame clones and omits some. This table holds 98,000 or so clones, about 90% found once. Sequences were derived from unstimulated CD4+ T cells sorted from spleen or lymph node cells, sampled before intestinal transplant. These receptors all stem from a human donor who received an intestinal transplant.

The chain combines TRBV7-9 with TRBJ1-1; D is ambiguous. Germline V gene sequence: CDR1 SEHNR, CDR2 FQNEAQ (reference sequence). The CDR3 is 15 amino acids. Trimming pared 5 bases from V and 1 base from J, leaving 14 bases between. This CDR3 is CASSVQATSNTEAFF. The CDR3, as DNA: TGTGCCAGCAGCGTGCAGGCGACTTCGAACACTGAAGCTTTCTTT. Full variable domain (rest looked up from reference TRBV7-9 and TRBJ1-1): DTGVSQNPRHKITKRGQNVTFRCDPISEHNRLYWYRQTLGQGPEFLTYFQNEAQLEKSRLLSDRFSAERPKGSFSTLEIQRTEQGDSAMYLCASSVQATSNTEAFFGQGTRLTVV.

This chain uses TRBV5-5 with TRBJ2-7; D perhaps matches TRBD2 (6 bases). The CDR3 extends over 15 amino acids. V lost 4 bases, J lost 4 bases, and 18 bases lay in between. Looked up from germline, CDR1 is SGHKS and CDR2 is YYEKEE (reference sequence). The CDR3 nucleotides are TGTGCCAGCAGCGCCTACTGGGAGGAACCGTACGAGCAGTACTTC. Translating it yields CASSAYWEEPYEQYF.

The CDR3 DNA is TGTGCCTCCTCTCAAACGGGACTAGGTTTCCACGAGCAGTACTTC. Protein sequence: CASSQTGLGFHEQYF. This chain uses TRBV7-2 with TRBJ2-7; 8 bases map to TRBD2. The V gene's germline CDR1 is SGHTA and CDR2 FQGNSA. This CDR3 is built from 15 residues. V gave up 11 bases and J gave up 5 bases; unmatched junction bases: 17.

The rearrangement links TRBV28 to TRBJ2-7, with 7 nucleotides matching TRBD1. From germline, CDR1 is MDHEN and CDR2 SYDVKM. Germline trimming cut 4 bases from V and 1 base from J; bases unmatched to any gene: 7. The CDR3 contains 15 residues. The CDR3 spells CASSSPGQRSYEQYF. The CDR3 coding sequence is TGTGCCAGCAGTTCCCCGGGACAGCGATCCTACGAGCAGTACTTC.

Worth noting for this clone: Other DNA sequences from this sample encode an identical CDR3 as well. The chain employs TRBV5-1 and TRBJ2-3; 8 bases map to TRBD1. The V and J ends lost 4 bases and 1 base, in that order; junction bases with no gene match: 5. This CDR3 is built from 15 residues. Looked up from germline, CDR1 is SGHRS and CDR2 is YFSETQ. The CDR3 coding sequence is TGCGCCAGCAGCATACAGGGGGGAGGCACAGATACGCAGTATTTT. Protein: CASSIQGGGTDTQYF.

The rearrangement joins TRBV29-1 to TRBJ2-1, with D possibly matching TRBD2 (6 bases). V was cut by 4 bases and J by 3 bases, with 13 bases left in between. The germline V gene encodes CDR1 SQVTM and CDR2 ANQGSEA. This CDR3 has 14 amino acids. CDR3 DNA: TGCAGCGTTGCGGTGTCGGGAGTCTACAATGAGCAGTTCTTC. Protein: CSVAVSGVYNEQFF.

The V call is TRBV7-9, the J call TRBJ2-1, with 8 bases aligning to TRBD2. J was trimmed by 0 bases and V by 7 bases; bases with no gene match: 8. This CDR3 has 16 residues. Germline CDR1 reads SEHNR; CDR2 reads FQNEAQ (reference sequence). The CDR3 nucleotides read TGTGCCAGCACCCTTTTAGCGGGGTACTCCTACAATGAGCAGTTCTTC. Protein sequence: CASTLLAGYSYNEQFF.

This chain connects TRBV6-6 to TRBJ1-6, with a weak D call TRBD1 (6 bases). In germline, CDR1 is MNHNY, CDR2 SVGAGI (reference sequence). The CDR3 sequence is 15 residues long. The V and J ends lost 7 bases and 4 bases respectively, with 14 bases between them. The CDR3 sequence is CASTPTTGYNSPLHF. In DNA form, the CDR3 reads TGTGCCAGCACCCCCACGACAGGTTATAATTCACCCCTCCACTTT.